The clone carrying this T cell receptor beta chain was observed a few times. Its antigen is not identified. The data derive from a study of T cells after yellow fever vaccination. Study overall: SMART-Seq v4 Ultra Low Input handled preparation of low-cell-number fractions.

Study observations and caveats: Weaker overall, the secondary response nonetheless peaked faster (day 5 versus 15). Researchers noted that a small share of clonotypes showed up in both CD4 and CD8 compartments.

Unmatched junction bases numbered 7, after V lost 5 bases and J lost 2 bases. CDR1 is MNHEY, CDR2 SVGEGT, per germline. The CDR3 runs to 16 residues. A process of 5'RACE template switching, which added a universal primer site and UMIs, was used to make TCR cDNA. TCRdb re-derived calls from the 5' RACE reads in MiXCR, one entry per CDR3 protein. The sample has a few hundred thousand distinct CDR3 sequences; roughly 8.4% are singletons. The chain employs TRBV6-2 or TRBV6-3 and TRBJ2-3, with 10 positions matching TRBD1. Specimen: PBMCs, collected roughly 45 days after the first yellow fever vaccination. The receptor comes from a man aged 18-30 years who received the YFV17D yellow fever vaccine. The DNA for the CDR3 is TGTGCCAGCAGTCCCCAGGACAGGGGGAACACAGATACGCAGTATTTT. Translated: CASSPQDRGNTDTQYF.